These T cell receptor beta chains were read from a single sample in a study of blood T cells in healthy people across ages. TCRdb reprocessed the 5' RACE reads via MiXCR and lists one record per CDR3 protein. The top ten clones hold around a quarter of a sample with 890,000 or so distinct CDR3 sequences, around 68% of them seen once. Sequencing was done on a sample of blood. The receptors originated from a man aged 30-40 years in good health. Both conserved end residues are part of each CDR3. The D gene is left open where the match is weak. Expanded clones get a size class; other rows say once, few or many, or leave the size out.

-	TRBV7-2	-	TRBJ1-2	CASTRTDYGYTF	TGTGCCAGCACCCGGACGGACTATGGCTACACCTTC
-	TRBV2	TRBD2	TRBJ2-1	CASIRLSGGDEQFF	TGTGCCAGCATACGGTTAAGCGGGGGGGATGAGCAGTTCTTC
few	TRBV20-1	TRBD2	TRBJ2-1	CSARPSLAGGQYEQFF	TGCAGTGCTCGACCTTCATTAGCGGGGGGCCAGTATGAGCAGTTCTTC
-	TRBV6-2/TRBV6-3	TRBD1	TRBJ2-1	CASSYSFLGQGGMGRYNEQFF	TGTGCCAGCAGTTACTCCTTTTTGGGACAGGGAGGAATGGGGCGATACAATGAGCAGTTCTTC
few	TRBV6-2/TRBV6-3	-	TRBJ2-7	CASSYPGTPSYEQYF	TGTGCCAGCAGTTACCCCGGAACCCCCTCCTACGAGCAGTACTTC
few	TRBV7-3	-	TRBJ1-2	CASSLNLQSNNYGYTF	TGTGCCAGCAGCTTAAATTTACAGTCCAACAACTATGGCTACACCTTC
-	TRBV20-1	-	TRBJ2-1	CSARGTTSYNEQFF	TGCAGTGCTAGAGGGACTACCTCCTACAATGAGCAGTTCTTC
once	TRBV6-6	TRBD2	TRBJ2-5	CASSYSGGGGPQKTQYF	TGTGCCAGCAGTTACTCGGGCGGGGGGGGACCTCAGAAGACCCAGTACTTC
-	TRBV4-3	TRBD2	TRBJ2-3	CASSLAVLGGGGSDTQYF	TGCGCCAGCAGCCTAGCGGTTTTGGGCGGGGGGGGGTCAGATACGCAGTATTTT
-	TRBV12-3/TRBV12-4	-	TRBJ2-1	CASSLEGSPYNEQFF	TGTGCCAGCAGTTTAGAGGGTTCCCCATACAATGAGCAGTTCTTC
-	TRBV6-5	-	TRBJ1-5	CASSPLRLSNQPQHF	TGTGCCAGCAGCCCCTTAAGGCTAAGCAATCAGCCCCAGCATTTT
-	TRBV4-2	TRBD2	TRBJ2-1	CASSPLTSGGVHEQFF	TGTGCCAGCAGCCCTCTGACTAGCGGGGGGGTACATGAGCAGTTCTTC
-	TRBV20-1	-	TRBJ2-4	CSGEVAWEQYF	TGCAGTGGAGAAGTGGCTTGGGAGCAGTACTTC
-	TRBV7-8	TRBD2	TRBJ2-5	CASSSGTSGGPQETQYF	TGTGCCAGCAGCTCGGGGACTAGCGGGGGACCTCAAGAGACCCAGTACTTC
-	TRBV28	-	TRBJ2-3	CAHSTGDTQYF	TGTGCCCACAGCACTGGGGATACGCAGTATTTT
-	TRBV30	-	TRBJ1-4	CAWSVDGGEKLFF	TGTGCCTGGAGTGTAGACGGAGGGGAAAAACTGTTTTTT
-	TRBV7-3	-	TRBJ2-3	CASSSPGTLATDTQYF	TGTGCCAGCAGCTCGCCCGGGACTCTTGCCACAGATACGCAGTATTTT
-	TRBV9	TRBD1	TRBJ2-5	CASSMGQGRETQYF	TGTGCCAGCAGCATGGGACAGGGAAGAGAGACCCAGTACTTC
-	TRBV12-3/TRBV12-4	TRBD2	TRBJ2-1	CASKPGTSGYNEQFF	TGTGCCAGCAAGCCGGGGACTAGCGGCTACAATGAGCAGTTCTTC
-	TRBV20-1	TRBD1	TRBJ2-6	CSSRQGAGAGANVLTF	TGCAGTTCCCGACAGGGGGCGGGCGCTGGGGCCAACGTCCTGACTTTC
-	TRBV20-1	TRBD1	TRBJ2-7	CSARAGTGYEQYF	TGCAGTGCTAGAGCGGGGACAGGGTACGAGCAGTACTTC
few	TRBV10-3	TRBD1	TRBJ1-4	CAIGPDRADEKLFF	TGTGCCATCGGGCCGGACAGGGCTGATGAAAAACTGTTTTTT
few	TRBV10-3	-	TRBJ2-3	CAIWAGSTDTQYF	TGTGCCATCTGGGCGGGGAGCACAGATACGCAGTATTTT
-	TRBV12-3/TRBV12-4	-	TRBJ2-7	CASSFNLASEQYF	TGTGCCAGCAGTTTCAATCTAGCCAGCGAGCAGTACTTC
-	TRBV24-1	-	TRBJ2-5	CATSDPGHRGEQYF	TGTGCCACCAGTGACCCCGGACACAGAGGTGAGCAGTACTTC
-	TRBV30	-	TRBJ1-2	CAWNPGVDNGYTF	TGTGCCTGGAACCCAGGGGTCGATAATGGCTACACCTTC
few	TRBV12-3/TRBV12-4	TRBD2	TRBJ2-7	CASSSDRDYYEQYF	TGTGCCAGCAGCAGTGATAGGGACTACTACGAGCAGTACTTC
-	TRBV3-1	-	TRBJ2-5	CASSQGRGRHPQETQYF	TGTGCCAGCAGCCAAGGCAGAGGGCGACACCCTCAAGAGACCCAGTACTTC
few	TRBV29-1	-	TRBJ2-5	CSVDRRHREQETQYF	TGCAGCGTTGATCGCCGGCACCGGGAACAAGAGACCCAGTACTTC
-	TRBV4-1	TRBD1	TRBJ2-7	CASSQKQGQGVENEQYF	TGCGCCAGCAGCCAGAAACAGGGACAGGGGGTTGAGAACGAGCAGTACTTC
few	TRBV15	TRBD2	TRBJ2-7	CATSTRGRVDEQYF	TGTGCCACCAGCACTCGGGGGAGGGTCGACGAGCAGTACTTC
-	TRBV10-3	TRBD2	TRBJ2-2	CAISPTSGVSGELFF	TGTGCCATCAGCCCGACTAGCGGGGTTTCCGGGGAGCTGTTTTTT
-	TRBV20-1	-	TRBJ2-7	CSANFFGSSYEQYF	TGCAGTGCTAACTTCTTTGGTAGCTCCTACGAGCAGTACTTC
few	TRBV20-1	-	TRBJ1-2	CSARDGGGPYGYTF	TGCAGTGCTAGAGATGGAGGCGGACCCTATGGCTACACCTTC
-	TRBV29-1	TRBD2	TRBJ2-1	CSVEWRGGRVEQFF	TGCAGCGTTGAGTGGCGGGGGGGCCGGGTGGAGCAGTTCTTC
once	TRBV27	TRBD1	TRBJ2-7	CASSSFLTGDYEQYF	TGTGCCAGCAGTTCTTTTTTGACAGGGGACTACGAGCAGTACTTC
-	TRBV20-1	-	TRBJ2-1	CSAGPECPFF	TGCAGTGCTGGACCTGAGTGCCCGTTCTTC
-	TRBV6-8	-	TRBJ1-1	CACSYSTRGVTEAFF	TGTGCCTGCAGTTACTCGACGAGGGGGGTGACTGAAGCTTTCTTT
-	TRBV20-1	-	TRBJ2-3	CSGEVSTDTQYF	TGCAGTGGAGAAGTTTCTACAGATACGCAGTATTTT
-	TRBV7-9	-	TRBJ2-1	CASGPGSSLYNEQFF	TGTGCCAGCGGGCCCGGGAGCAGCCTATACAATGAGCAGTTCTTC
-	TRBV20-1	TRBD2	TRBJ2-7	CSARGLAGREQYF	TGCAGTGCTAGAGGACTAGCGGGGCGAGAGCAGTACTTC
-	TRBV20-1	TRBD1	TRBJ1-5	CSAINPGTGGRQPQHF	TGCAGTGCTATTAATCCCGGGACAGGGGGCAGGCAGCCCCAGCATTTT
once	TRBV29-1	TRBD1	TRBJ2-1	CSVAKGQPQETQFF	TGCAGCGTGGCGAAGGGACAGCCCCAAGAGACCCAGTTCTTC
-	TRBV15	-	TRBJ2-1	CATSRDQGSNNEQFF	TGTGCCACCAGCAGAGATCAGGGTTCCAACAATGAGCAGTTCTTC
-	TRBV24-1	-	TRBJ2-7	CATSDPGHLGEQYF	TGTGCCACCAGTGACCCCGGACACCTGGGCGAGCAGTACTTC
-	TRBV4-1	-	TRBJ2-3	CASSQGGLGGTDTQYF	TGCGCCAGCAGCCAAGGTGGACTGGGAGGCACAGATACGCAGTATTTT
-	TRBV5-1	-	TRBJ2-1	CASSLYVAGGSNEQFF	TGCGCCAGCAGCTTGTATGTGGCAGGCGGATCCAATGAGCAGTTCTTC
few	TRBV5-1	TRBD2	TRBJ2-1	CASSLREASGYNEQFF	TGCGCCAGCAGCTTGAGGGAGGCTAGCGGATACAATGAGCAGTTCTTC
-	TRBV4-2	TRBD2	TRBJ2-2	CASSQRLAENTGELFF	TGTGCCAGCAGCCAACGACTAGCGGAGAACACCGGGGAGCTGTTTTTT
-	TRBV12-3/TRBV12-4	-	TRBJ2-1	CASSKGPSSYNEQFF	TGTGCCAGCAGCAAGGGACCGAGCTCCTACAATGAGCAGTTCTTC
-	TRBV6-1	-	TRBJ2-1	CASTVGLTHNEQFF	TGTGCCAGCACCGTGGGACTGACCCACAATGAGCAGTTCTTC
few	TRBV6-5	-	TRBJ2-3	CASSYRSTDTQYF	TGTGCCAGCAGTTACCGAAGCACAGATACGCAGTATTTT
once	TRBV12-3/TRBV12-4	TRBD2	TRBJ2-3	CASSPRTSGGADTQYF	TGTGCCAGCAGTCCGAGGACTAGCGGGGGGGCGGATACGCAGTATTTT
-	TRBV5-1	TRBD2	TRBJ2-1	CASTMGRSGLEYNEQFF	TGCGCCAGCACTATGGGGCGATCGGGACTAGAGTACAATGAGCAGTTCTTC